This TCR beta chain was sequenced during a study of blood T cell repertoires in COVID-19. Here immunoSEQ multiplex PCR was the method, and the copy in TCRdb shows in-frame clones only, minus some. The table lists tens of thousands of clones, about nine tenths of them singletons. The sequenced sample was peripheral blood. This TCR derives from a middle-aged man with active or convalescent COVID-19.

The DNA of the CDR3 is TGTGCCTGGAGTGTACTAAGGGGTGATTCACCCCTCCACTTT. This codes for CAWSVLRGDSPLHF. The chain has TRBV30 and TRBJ1-6; D perhaps matches TRBD1 (5 bases). CDR3 length: 14 amino acids. CDR1 is GTSNPN, CDR2 SVGIG, per germline (reference sequence). The ends were cut back, 0 bases at V and 8 bases at J, with 11 bases in the middle.